This T cell receptor (beta chain) originates from a study of T cells in localized non-small cell lung cancer. This clone was detected a few times. Generated by immunoSEQ multiplex PCR, the TCRdb table keeps only in-frame clones and is missing some. The sample lists roughly 25,000 clones, more than 90% occurring once. The CDR3 is 19 amino acids. V dropped 0 bases and J dropped 2 bases, with 22 bases sitting between them. The V gene's germline CDR1 is MGHRA and CDR2 YSYEKL. The rearrangement joins TRBV4-1 to TRBJ1-2, with D maybe TRBD1 (5 bases). The sequence was collected from a man between 40 and 75 years old with stage III squamous cell lung carcinoma. The starting material was peripheral blood, obtained before any cancer treatment. The CDR3 DNA follows: TGCGCCAGCAGCCAAGATCGATTGTGGGGCCGACAGTACAACTATGGCTACACCTTC. This codes for CASSQDRLWGRQYNYGYTF.